These 14 T cell receptor beta chains originate from one sample sequenced in a study of T cells after yellow fever vaccination. TCRdb re-analysed the 5' RACE reads in MiXCR, keeping a single row per CDR3 protein. The sample has 100,000 to 150,000 distinct CDR3 sequences, roughly 8.2% seen once. Sample: CD8+ T cells sorted from PBMCs, taken on the day of the yellow fever booster vaccination. All receptors come from a man between 18 and 35 years old who received the YFV17D yellow fever vaccine.

This clonotype was found many times. The chain recombines TRBV7-8 with TRBJ2-3; 16 nucleotides line up with TRBD2. Germline CDR1 SGHVS, CDR2 FQNEAQ. The CDR3 loop spans 18 amino acids. V dropped 8 bases and J dropped 6; count of bases not matched to a gene: 14. The CDR3 region is CASSRRGTSGGAGDTQYF. CDR3 in DNA: TGTGCCAGCTCCAGACGAGGGACTAGCGGGGGGGCCGGTGATACGCAGTATTTT.

The V and J genes are TRBV7-2 and TRBJ2-7, with 11 nucleotides matching TRBD2. Unmatched junction bases numbered 5, after V lost 1 base and J lost 3 bases. This CDR3 contains 16 residues. The germline CDR1 and CDR2 sequences are SGHTA and FQGNSA. CDR3 nucleotides: TGTGCCAGCAGCTTAGATCTGGGACTAGCGGTCTACGAGCAGTACTTC. It translates to CASSLDLGLAVYEQYF.

This clonotype was detected only a few times. V gene TRBV7-2 combines with J gene TRBJ2-7; D remains ambiguous. The CDR3 length is 14 residues. The V gene lost 1 base and the J gene lost 0 bases, with 7 bases spanning the gap. CDR1 SGHTA and CDR2 FQGNSA come from the germline V gene. Here the CDR3 reads CASSLVSVSYEQYF. The CDR3 DNA sequence: TGTGCCAGCAGCTTAGTCTCAGTCTCCTACGAGCAGTACTTC.

The rearrangement links TRBV30 to TRBJ2-7, with 7 bases that match TRBD1. V shed 3 bases and J 6 bases; nucleotides not matched to a gene: 5. The germline CDR1 and CDR2 sequences are GTSNPN and SVGIG (reference sequence). The CDR3 has 12 amino acids. The CDR3 DNA sequence: TGTGCCTGGAGCCAGGGGGAAAGCGAGCAGTACTTC. Translation: CAWSQGESEQYF.

The V gene is TRBV4-1, the J gene TRBJ1-1; tentatively, D is TRBD1 (5 bases). There are 15 residues in the CDR3. CDR1 MGHRA and CDR2 YSYEKL come from the germline V gene. V lost 1 base and J 1 base, leaving 10 bases between the germline ends. The CDR3 region is CASSQAPTANTEAFF. Written as DNA, the CDR3 is TGCGCCAGCAGCCAAGCTCCGACAGCGAACACTGAAGCTTTCTTT.

This clonotype was observed a few times. The chain links TRBV29-1 to TRBJ2-7; tentative D call: TRBD1 (5 bases). Germline lookup yields CDR1 SQVTM and CDR2 ANQGSEA. Trimming shortened V by 4 bases and J by 7 bases, and 8 bases separated the two germline ends. CDR3 length: 10 residues. The CDR3 DNA reads TGCAGCGTTGTAAGGGGTGAGCAGTACTTC. It specifies CSVVRGEQYF.

The chain has TRBV6-2 or TRBV6-3 and TRBJ1-1, with no clear D. Trimming took 7 bases from V and 2 from J, leaving 14 bases between them. CDR3 size: 14 residues. The germline gives CDR1 MNHEY, CDR2 SVGEGT. CDR3: CASINNEVNTEAFF. CDR3 sequence (DNA): TGTGCCAGCATAAATAATGAGGTCAACACTGAAGCTTTCTTT.

The gene calls are TRBV4-2 and TRBJ1-5, with D possibly being TRBD1 (5 bases). Trimming took off 0 bases at V and 9 bases at J, with 12 bases between the two ends. Per germline, CDR1 LGHNA and CDR2 YNFKEQ. The CDR3 consists of 14 residues. DNA for the CDR3: TGTGCCAGCAGCCAAGATCCAGCGGGGCTGCCCCAGCATTTT. This encodes CASSQDPAGLPQHF.

The rearrangement joins TRBV7-6 to TRBJ2-2; D might be TRBD1 or TRBD2, each matching 6 bases. CDR3 length: 13 residues. Germline CDR1 reads SGHVS; CDR2 reads FNYEAQ. V was shortened by 8 bases and J by 6 bases, with 13 bases between the two germline ends. The CDR3 is CASGFGGPGELFF. The CDR3 DNA reads as TGTGCCAGCGGGTTCGGGGGCCCCGGGGAGCTGTTTTTT.

This clonotype was seen a few times. V gene TRBV29-1 combines with J gene TRBJ1-1, with D maybe TRBD1 (6 bases). The germline V gene has CDR1 SQVTM and CDR2 ANQGSEA. V gave up 6 bases and J gave up 2 bases, with 16 bases separating them. This CDR3 is 14 amino acids long. The CDR3: CSVVDRDTNTEAFF. Written as DNA, the CDR3 is TGCAGCGTCGTTGATCGGGACACAAACACTGAAGCTTTCTTT.

The V call is TRBV5-1, the J call TRBJ1-2; weak D call: TRBD1 (5 bases). Trimming left V 1 base short and J 4 bases short, with 11 bases between. The CDR3 extends over 14 amino acids. Germline V gene data show CDR1 as SGHRS and CDR2 as YFSETQ. CDR3 sequence reads: CASSLYAGTYGYTF. The CDR3 DNA follows: TGCGCCAGCAGCTTGTACGCAGGGACCTATGGCTACACCTTC.

This clonotype was seen a handful of times. The gene calls are TRBV6-2 or TRBV6-3 and TRBJ1-5; D call uncertain. The CDR3 extends over 14 amino acids. CDR1 is MNHEY and CDR2 is SVGEGT in the germline V gene. V was pared by 7 bases and J by 7 bases, with 17 bases between. The CDR3 DNA reads as TGTGCCAGCACCACGGTCCCGTTTTCGCAGCCCCAGCATTTT. Its translation: CASTTVPFSQPQHF.

In its sample, this clonotype was seen a few times. This likely comes from a read error, as the CDR3 has no conserved phenylalanine or tryptophan at its end. It is unclear where the CDR3 begins or ends on the DNA, so no DNA is shown, and the CDR3 is as TCRdb lists it. The rearrangement uses TRBV21-1 and TRBJ2-7; the table gives TRBD2 as D, unverified against the DNA. TRBV21-1 is a known pseudogene. The CDR3 contains 10 residues when both ends are counted. This CDR3 is CASSKGTSRP.

CDR3 DNA: TGTGCCAGCAGCCAAGATGGGGGGCGGGACACTGAAGCTTTCTTT. It encodes CASSQDGGRDTEAFF. The genes are TRBV4-2 and TRBJ1-1, with D perhaps TRBD1 (6 bases). Germline CDR1 and CDR2: LGHNA and YNFKEQ. Deletions cut 0 bases from V and 3 bases from J, with 11 bases between. CDR3 size: 15 residues.